Following are 2 T cell receptor beta chains from one sample sequenced in a study of T cell changes during pregnancy in multiple sclerosis. The method was immunoSEQ multiplex PCR; TCRdb's version includes in-frame clones alone and lacks a portion of them. The sample records 55,000 to 70,000 clones, roughly 90% being singletons. This specimen consisted of peripheral blood, obtained after pregnancy. All receptors come from a female donor with multiple sclerosis, enrolled in a pregnancy study.

The chain recombines TRBV19 with TRBJ2-6; maybe TRBD1 (6 bases). V was cut by 3 bases and J by 0 bases, with 24 bases left in between. Germline V gene sequence: CDR1 LNHDA, CDR2 SQIVND (reference sequence). The CDR3 consists of 21 residues. CDR3 in amino acids: CASSMEDTGTPFGSGANVLTF. The CDR3 DNA sequence: TGTGCCAGTAGTATGGAGGATACAGGGACACCTTTTGGCTCTGGGGCCAACGTCCTGACTTTC.

V and J are TRBV28 and TRBJ2-7; D not certain. Per the germline V gene, CDR1 is MDHEN and CDR2 is SYDVKM. CDR3 length: 12 amino acids. V lost 6 bases to trimming and J lost 4 bases, with 10 bases between them. CDR3 loop: CASSLAAYEQYF. DNA of the CDR3: TGTGCCAGCAGCTTGGCGGCATACGAGCAGTACTTC. Combining the CDR3 with reference TRBV28 and TRBJ2-7 gives the whole variable domain DVKVTQSSRYLVKRTGEKVFLECVQDMDHENMFWYRQDPGLGLRLIYFSYDVKMKEKGDIPEGYSVSREKKERFSLILESASTNQTSMYLCASSLAAYEQYFGPGTRLTVT.